A selection of T cell receptor beta chains follows, all from one sample in a study of preoperative IRX-2 immunotherapy in early breast cancer. Here immunoSEQ multiplex PCR was the method, and the copy in TCRdb shows in-frame clones only, minus some. The data hold around 2,700 clones, with roughly 80% observed a single time. The sequenced sample was tumor tissue, obtained before IRX-2 immunotherapy. These receptors all stem from a human donor with breast cancer. Each CDR3 is given with its conserved first and last residue. D genes are given only for firm matches. The size field is filled for only some rows; it gives once, few, many or a size class.

d_call clone_size j_call v_call cdr3_nt cdr3_aa
TRBD1 few TRBJ1-3 TRBV12-5 TGTGCCAGCGGACAGGCCCCAAACACCATATATTTT CASGQAPNTIYF
NA few TRBJ1-1 TRBV6-8 TGTGCCAGCAGCGCCGGGGCGTTAAACACTGAAGCTTTCTTT CASSAGALNTEAFF
TRBD2 NA TRBJ2-6 TRBV18 TGTGCCAGCTCACCCACGGGACTAGCGGGAGGCCGTGGGGCCAACGTCCTGACTTTC CASSPTGLAGGRGANVLTF
TRBD1 NA TRBJ1-5 TRBV28 TGTGCCAGCAGTCCAGGACAGGGCTATCAGCCCCAGCATTTT CASSPGQGYQPQHF
NA NA TRBJ2-2 TRBV6-8 TGTGCCAGCAGTAAAACGAACACCGGGGAGCTGTTTTTT CASSKTNTGELFF
NA NA TRBJ1-1 TRBV6-8 TGTGCCAGCACTGGCACTGGGGAGAACACTGAAGCTTTCTTT CASTGTGENTEAFF
TRBD2 NA TRBJ2-3 TRBV23-1 TGCGCCAGCAGCCTCTGGACTAGCGGGAGGTCCTCAGATACGCAGTATTTT CASSLWTSGRSSDTQYF
TRBD2 once TRBJ2-1 TRBV19 TGTGCCAGTAGCCGACTAGCGGGATATGAGCAGTTCTTC CASSRLAGYEQFF
NA NA TRBJ2-5 TRBV28 TGTGCCAGCAGTCCCCGCCTGGGGATCCAAGAGACCCAGTACTTC CASSPRLGIQETQYF
NA NA TRBJ1-1 TRBV11-3 TGTGCCAGCAGCTGGGGGGGCTGGGTGAACACTGAAGCTTTCTTT CASSWGGWVNTEAFF
NA once TRBJ2-7 TRBV10-2 TGCGCCAGCAGAGCGACGGTCACCTACGAGCAGTACTTC CASRATVTYEQYF
NA NA TRBJ1-5 TRBV7-4 TGTGCCAGCAGCGTAGGGCGGGTGGGGCAGCCCCAGCATTTT CASSVGRVGQPQHF
NA once TRBJ2-3 TRBV19 TGTGCCAGTAGTAGGACAGCTAGCACAGATACGCAGTATTTT CASSRTASTDTQYF
NA NA TRBJ1-2 TRBV19 TGTGCCAGTAGGCACGAGCCTAACTATGGCTACACCTTC CASRHEPNYGYTF
NA NA TRBJ2-2 TRBV19 TGTGCCAGTAGTATAGTCACAGCTAGACACACCGGGGAGCTGTTTTTT CASSIVTARHTGELFF
NA NA TRBJ2-3 TRBV23-1 TGCGCCAGCAGCTGGGCCGGGGGTGACACAGATACGCAGTATTTT CASSWAGGDTDTQYF
NA NA TRBJ1-4 TRBV5-1 TGCGCCAGCAGCTTGGGTGGTCCGGCAGGTAATGAAAAACTGTTTTTT CASSLGGPAGNEKLFF
TRBD1 NA TRBJ1-2 TRBV6-8 TGTGCCAGCAGTTACGCCGGGACAGAGTATGGCTACACCTTC CASSYAGTEYGYTF
TRBD1 few TRBJ1-2 TRBV28 TGTGCCAGCAGACTTACCCGACAGGGCGGCTATGGCTACACCTTC CASRLTRQGGYGYTF
NA NA TRBJ2-3 TRBV5-1 TGCGCCAGCAGCTTAGATGTCCAGGGAAAGGATACGCAGTATTTT CASSLDVQGKDTQYF
TRBD2 NA TRBJ2-5 TRBV18 TGTGCCAGCTCACCCTTCGGGACTAGCCCACAAGAGACCCAGTACTTC CASSPFGTSPQETQYF
TRBD2 NA TRBJ2-7 TRBV19 TGTGCCAGTAGAGGGGTCCTAGCGGGGTCTACCTACGAGCAGTACTTC CASRGVLAGSTYEQYF
NA NA TRBJ1-3 TRBV6-8 TGTGCCACCCTTGGCTCTGGAAACACCATATATTTT CATLGSGNTIYF
NA NA TRBJ2-3 TRBV6-8 TGTGCCAGCAGTAACACCGGGACTTCAGATACGCAGTATTTT CASSNTGTSDTQYF
NA NA TRBJ1-5 TRBV5-1 TGCGCCAGCAGCTTGGCGGGGGCGAACAATCAGCCCCAGCATTTT CASSLAGANNQPQHF
NA NA TRBJ1-1 TRBV11-3 TGTGCCAGCAGCTTAGTTAACAATGCGAACACTGAAGCTTTCTTT CASSLVNNANTEAFF
TRBD2 NA TRBJ2-5 TRBV6-8 TGTGCCAGCCGAGTGGGGGGGGACCAAGAGACCCAGTACTTC CASRVGGDQETQYF
NA NA TRBJ2-2 TRBV19 TGTGCCAGTGGGGACATCCCGTTGGCCGGGGAGCTGTTTTTT CASGDIPLAGELFF
NA few TRBJ1-1 TRBV28 TGTGCCAGCAGTTTGCTTCCAACCCCCAACACTGAAGCTTTCTTT CASSLLPTPNTEAFF
TRBD1 few TRBJ2-1 TRBV11-3 TGTGCCAGCAGCCCACGGGATTCCGGGACAGGTCACAATGAGCAGTTCTTC CASSPRDSGTGHNEQFF
TRBD2 NA TRBJ2-4 TRBV18 TGTGCCAGCTCACCACTGCGGGAGAGTTCAATTCAGTACTTC CASSPLRESSIQYF
TRBD2 few TRBJ2-1 TRBV11-3 TGTGCCAGCAGCTTAACTAGCGGCGCCTACAATGAGCAGTTCTTC CASSLTSGAYNEQFF
NA NA TRBJ1-3 TRBV28 TGTGCCAGCAGTTCATTCGACCCTATGCAGGGGCGAAACACCATATATTTT CASSSFDPMQGRNTIYF
TRBD1 NA TRBJ1-2 TRBV11-3 TGTGCCAGCAGCTTACAGGGGGCGTCCTTTCTTGGCTACACCTTC CASSLQGASFLGYTF
TRBD1 NA TRBJ1-2 TRBV11-3 TGTGCCAGCAGCCCTACAGGGGGCGACTATGGCTACACCTTC CASSPTGGDYGYTF
NA NA TRBJ1-5 TRBV6-4 TGTGCCAGCAGTTCCCGTCTGTTGGATCAGCCCCAGCATTTT CASSSRLLDQPQHF
NA NA TRBJ1-4 TRBV5-1 TGCGCCAGCAGCCCAAGGGGGAGAAATGAAAAACTGTTTTTT CASSPRGRNEKLFF
NA NA TRBJ2-5 TRBV6-8 TGTGCCAGCAGTTTGGGGGGTCGAGAGACCCAGTACTTC CASSLGGRETQYF
NA once TRBJ2-7 TRBV6-8 TGTGCCAGCAGTTACATTCGACTTCAGGGCTCCCACGAGCAGTACTTC CASSYIRLQGSHEQYF
TRBD1 NA TRBJ1-5 TRBV11-3 TGTGCCAGCAGCCTAGACAGGGGGCAGCTTCAGCCCCAGCATTTT CASSLDRGQLQPQHF
NA few TRBJ2-5 TRBV5-1 TGCGCCAGCAGCTTATCTAGCGCCCAAGAGACCCAGTACTTC CASSLSSAQETQYF
NA NA TRBJ2-5 TRBV19 TGTGCCAGTAGTAACCGACTAGTCCAAGAGACCCAGTACTTC CASSNRLVQETQYF
TRBD2 once TRBJ2-1 TRBV28 TGTGCCAGCAGTTTCGGGAGCGGGGGGAAGAATGAGCAGTTCTTC CASSFGSGGKNEQFF
TRBD1 NA TRBJ1-3 TRBV7-8 TGTGCCAGCAGCTTGGCAGGGGGCTCTGGAAACACCATATATTTT CASSLAGGSGNTIYF
TRBD1 few TRBJ2-7 TRBV30 TGTGCCTGGAGTGTAAATCGACAGGGCCACGAGCAGTACTTC CAWSVNRQGHEQYF
TRBD1 NA TRBJ1-4 TRBV28 TGTGCCAGCAGTTCCCCCGGGACAGGCGGTGAAAAACTGTTTTTT CASSSPGTGGEKLFF
TRBD2 NA TRBJ2-3 TRBV11-3 TGTGCCAGCAGCTTAGGGAGGACTAGCGGGAGCTCAGATACGCAGTATTTT CASSLGRTSGSSDTQYF
NA once TRBJ1-4 TRBV11-3 TGTGCCAGCAGCTTAGGAGGGTATGCCGAAAAACTGTTTTTT CASSLGGYAEKLFF
TRBD1 few TRBJ2-2 TRBV19 TGTGCCAGCCTCCCGGGACAGAAATTCACCGGGGAGCTGTTTTTT CASLPGQKFTGELFF
TRBD1 NA TRBJ2-7 TRBV23-1 TGCGCCAGCAGCCCCGGGACAGGGAAATACGAGCAGTACTTC CASSPGTGKYEQYF
NA once TRBJ2-7 TRBV6-8 TGTGCCAGCCGAAGTGGAGGGAGCTCCTACGAGCAGTACTTC CASRSGGSSYEQYF
TRBD1 large TRBJ2-3 TRBV6-8 TGTGCCAGCAGGGACAGGGGTGGGGTCTCAGATACGCAGTATTTT CASRDRGGVSDTQYF
NA NA TRBJ2-7 TRBV22-1 TGTGCCAGCAGTTTGAGGGTCCCAACCTACGAGCAGTACTTC CASSLRVPTYEQYF
NA NA TRBJ1-1 TRBV28 TGTGCCAGCAGTCCGAACAGGGAGGTAAGCACTGAAGCTTTCTTT CASSPNREVSTEAFF
TRBD1 NA TRBJ2-1 TRBV11-3 TGTGCCAGCAGCTTTTTGGACAGGAGTAATGAGCAGTTCTTC CASSFLDRSNEQFF
NA NA TRBJ1-4 TRBV10-2 TGCGCCAGCAGTGAGTCGAGGGGTTCTAGGGAAAAACTGTTTTTT CASSESRGSREKLFF
NA NA TRBJ1-4 TRBV30 TGTGCCTGGAGTTTCCTACAGGGAAACGAAAAACTGTTTTTT CAWSFLQGNEKLFF